A single sample is the source of the 14 T cell receptor beta chains below, sequenced in a study of blood T cell repertoires in COVID-19. The repertoire was sequenced with immunoSEQ multiplex PCR; TCRdb's copy has only in-frame clones and lacks some. The table has 190,000 or so clones, about 83% seen once. The sequenced sample was PBMCs or T cells enriched from blood (not recorded which). These receptors were collected from a woman in her twenties or thirties who had recovered from COVID-19.

This chain connects TRBV6-5 to TRBJ1-1; 9 bases are a match to TRBD1. This CDR3 has 14 amino acids. Unmatched junction bases numbered 4, after V lost 3 bases and J lost 5 bases. The germline gives CDR1 MNHEY, CDR2 SVGAGI. CDR3 nucleotides: TGTGCCAGCAGTTATGGGACAGGGAGTACTGAAGCTTTCTTT. This translates into CASSYGTGSTEAFF.

J is TRBJ2-6 and V is TRBV5-1, with 7 bases aligning to TRBD1. Trimming cost V 4 bases and J 6 bases; bases outside gene matches: 4. The CDR3 consists of 14 residues. CDR1 SGHRS and CDR2 YFSETQ come from the germline V gene. CDR3 sequence: CASSQGDKANVLTF. The CDR3 DNA is TGCGCCAGCAGCCAGGGGGATAAGGCCAACGTCCTGACTTTC.

The J gene is TRBJ2-1, the V gene TRBV2; D gene unclear. V was pared by 4 bases and J by 6 bases, with 13 bases between. This CDR3 comprises 14 residues. Germline V gene data show CDR1 as SNHLY and CDR2 as FYNNEI. The CDR3 region is CASSVGGSANEQFF. The CDR3 DNA sequence: TGTGCCAGCAGTGTAGGTGGCAGCGCCAATGAGCAGTTCTTC.

This clone was seen a single time. This chain's CDR3 is CSVDESYTDTQYF. The CDR3 coding sequence is TGCAGCGTTGACGAGAGCTACACAGATACGCAGTATTTT. V and J are TRBV29-1 and TRBJ2-3; no clear D. This CDR3 is 13 amino acids long. The germline V and J ends were trimmed by 3 bases and 2 bases, with 9 bases remaining between them. Germline V CDR1 and CDR2: SQVTM, ANQGSEA.

This chain uses TRBV6-5 with TRBJ1-1, with D possibly matching TRBD1 (5 bases). The CDR3 consists of 15 residues. The V end lost 3 bases, the J end lost 9 bases, and 20 bases lay between the germline ends. CDR1 and CDR2 (germline): MNHEY, SVGAGI. The CDR3 nucleotides are TGTGCCAGCAGTTATGGGGAGGGGACTTCCCGGCAAGCTTTCTTT. Protein: CASSYGEGTSRQAFF.

The chain combines TRBV29-1 with TRBJ1-2; 9 nucleotides line up with TRBD1. Germline V gene lookup returns CDR1 SQVTM and CDR2 ANQGSEA. V was clipped by 0 bases and J by 5 bases; unmatched bases: 7. The CDR3 contains 15 residues. In DNA form, the CDR3 reads TGCAGCGTTGAAGATCTTGGGACAGGGACGTATGGCTACACCTTC. Translation: CSVEDLGTGTYGYTF.

This clone appeared once. This rearrangement joins TRBV30 to TRBJ2-7; 8 nucleotides line up with TRBD1. After removal of 0 bases from V and 3 bases from J, the junction contained 4 bases not matched to a gene. The CDR3 has 14 residues. Germline V gives CDR1 GTSNPN, CDR2 SVGIG (reference sequence). The CDR3 sequence is CAWSVETGVYEQYF. The CDR3 DNA sequence: TGTGCCTGGAGTGTCGAGACAGGGGTCTACGAGCAGTACTTC. The full variable domain, rest sourced from reference TRBV30 and TRBJ2-7, is SQTIHQWPATLVQPVGSPLSLECTVEGTSNPNLYWYRQAAGRGLQLLFYSVGIGQISSEVPQNLSASRPQDRQFILSSKKLLLSDSGFYLCAWSVETGVYEQYFGPGTRLTVT.

This chain connects TRBV24-1 to TRBJ2-7, with D perhaps TRBD2 (5 bases). The germline V gene encodes CDR1 KGHDR and CDR2 SFDVKD. Trimming left V 5 bases short and J 4 bases short, with 11 bases between. The CDR3 extends over 13 amino acids. CDR3 loop: CATSAAGRYEQYF. Here the CDR3 DNA reads TGTGCCACCAGTGCGGCGGGTCGGTACGAGCAGTACTTC.

The genes are TRBV12-1 and TRBJ2-7; the table's D call of TRBD2 was not tested on the DNA. TRBV12-1 constitutes a pseudogene. The CDR3 is 15 amino acids. CDR3 coding DNA: TGTGCCAGCAGCTTTTTTGGGGGACTGCGCTACGAGCAGTACTTC. Protein: CASSFFGGLRYEQYF.

V is TRBV27 and J is TRBJ1-2; TRBD1 matches at 7 bases. CDR3 length equals 13 residues. The junction had 4 bases not matched to a gene; V was cut back by 5 bases and J by 4 bases. CDR1 and CDR2 from the germline V gene are MNHEY and SMNVEV (reference sequence). The CDR3: CASSGQGVYGYTF. The CDR3 DNA reads TGTGCCAGCAGTGGCCAGGGGGTCTATGGCTACACCTTC.

The chain combines TRBV28 with TRBJ2-3, with 8 bases that match TRBD2. The V gene's germline CDR1 is MDHEN and CDR2 SYDVKM. The CDR3 length is 17 residues. The V segment lost 5 bases and the J segment 4 bases; nucleotides outside the gene matches: 14. The CDR3 loop reads CASSEPSMREDSDTQYF. The CDR3 DNA sequence: TGTGCCAGCAGTGAACCTTCGATGCGGGAGGATTCAGATACGCAGTATTTT.

The chain joins TRBV28 to TRBJ1-1, with 8 bases that match TRBD1. The germline V gene has CDR1 MDHEN and CDR2 SYDVKM. The junction had 21 bases not matched to a gene; V was cut back by 2 bases and J by 1 base. CDR3 length: 21 amino acids. CDR3 sequence reads: CASSLGYRGTGIVPQNTEAFF. As DNA, the CDR3 is TGTGCCAGCAGTTTAGGGTACCGAGGGACAGGAATTGTACCCCAGAACACTGAAGCTTTCTTT.

This clone appeared a single time. The chain employs TRBV10-3 and TRBJ2-5; TRBD1 aligns across 7 bases. CDR1 ENHRY and CDR2 SYGVKD come from the germline V gene. J was trimmed by 5 bases and V by 11 bases; bases with no gene match: 8. The length of the CDR3 is 12 residues. CDR3 nucleotide sequence: TGTGCCGCCCACGGCAGGGGGGAGACCCAGTACTTC. It specifies CAAHGRGETQYF.

The V call is TRBV2, the J call TRBJ2-7; the match to TRBD2 covers 8 bases. The germline CDR1 and CDR2 sequences are SNHLY and FYNNEI. This CDR3 spans 14 amino acids. J was trimmed by 6 bases and V by 5 bases; bases with no gene match: 9. Written as DNA, the CDR3 is TGTGCCAGCAGTAGCGGACTAGCCCTTCGCGAGCAGTACTTC. This translates into CASSSGLALREQYF.